The rows below give T cell receptor beta chains drawn from one sample of a study of T cell changes during pregnancy in multiple sclerosis. Method: immunoSEQ multiplex PCR; TCRdb's copy keeps in-frame clones and lacks some. In the table there are about 58,000 clones, roughly nine tenths of which are singletons. The sample consisted of CD4+ T cells from peripheral blood mononuclear cells, taken after pregnancy. Every receptor here comes from a female donor in good health, enrolled as a control in a pregnancy study. CDR3s leave out the opening cysteine and the closing phenylalanine or tryptophan. The order of the fields is V gene, clone size, D gene, CDR3 protein. D genes are given only for firm matches. Not all rows give a size; the values are once, few, many and, for expanded clones, a class.

V gene: TRBV6-6; clone size: -; D gene: -; CDR3 protein: ASSYSNTGAGNTIY
V gene: TRBV7-9; clone size: -; D gene: TRBD1; CDR3 protein: ASSFAGTGGTEAF
V gene: TRBV9; clone size: -; D gene: -; CDR3 protein: ASSASLSTTGTYGYT
V gene: TRBV15; clone size: -; D gene: -; CDR3 protein: ATSRDSGAGNTIY
V gene: TRBV7-9; clone size: -; D gene: -; CDR3 protein: ASSSIWADEKLF
V gene: TRBV7-8; clone size: -; D gene: -; CDR3 protein: ASSLVAGGGVRNEKLF
V gene: TRBV30; clone size: -; D gene: -; CDR3 protein: AWRDSIDGYT
V gene: TRBV11-3; clone size: -; D gene: -; CDR3 protein: ASSPNRQGNTEAF
V gene: TRBV19; clone size: once; D gene: TRBD2; CDR3 protein: ASSMGGSSGANVLT
V gene: TRBV29-1; clone size: once; D gene: -; CDR3 protein: SVRSRVTGELF
V gene: TRBV6-4; clone size: -; D gene: TRBD1; CDR3 protein: ASSPDRGEKLF
V gene: TRBV30; clone size: -; D gene: TRBD2; CDR3 protein: AWSRTSGGAATQY
V gene: TRBV6-5; clone size: -; D gene: TRBD1; CDR3 protein: ASTTGANYGYT
V gene: TRBV27; clone size: many; D gene: TRBD1; CDR3 protein: ASSLGTGGNQPQH
V gene: TRBV5-5; clone size: -; D gene: -; CDR3 protein: ASSVAEKLF
V gene: TRBV4-3; clone size: once; D gene: TRBD2; CDR3 protein: ASSLGLAASSYNEQF
V gene: TRBV7-9; clone size: -; D gene: -; CDR3 protein: ASSIHRRTGPEAF
V gene: TRBV27; clone size: -; D gene: TRBD1; CDR3 protein: ASSHGTETYEQY
V gene: TRBV5-1; clone size: -; D gene: TRBD1; CDR3 protein: ASSQVGQLNTEAF
V gene: TRBV15; clone size: -; D gene: TRBD2; CDR3 protein: ATSRANLAMTGGTQY
V gene: TRBV18; clone size: -; D gene: -; CDR3 protein: ASSPRTSTGEETQY
V gene: TRBV5-1; clone size: -; D gene: TRBD2; CDR3 protein: ASSLAWRGAYEQY
V gene: TRBV4-3; clone size: -; D gene: TRBD1; CDR3 protein: ASSQDDRADEKLF
V gene: TRBV29-1; clone size: -; D gene: TRBD2; CDR3 protein: GGASGGQQELF
V gene: TRBV7-2; clone size: -; D gene: TRBD2; CDR3 protein: ASSLDLAGETQY
V gene: TRBV6-5; clone size: once; D gene: -; CDR3 protein: ASRPSGGKYEQY
V gene: TRBV11-2; clone size: -; D gene: TRBD1; CDR3 protein: ASSLEQGTEAF
V gene: TRBV5-5; clone size: -; D gene: TRBD1; CDR3 protein: ASTFPPGQGERVAF
V gene: TRBV30; clone size: -; D gene: TRBD1; CDR3 protein: AWSRQGYGYT
V gene: TRBV10-3; clone size: -; D gene: TRBD1; CDR3 protein: AISRQGAVGTGELF
V gene: TRBV4-1; clone size: -; D gene: TRBD1; CDR3 protein: ASSQGGQAERYGYT
V gene: TRBV13; clone size: -; D gene: -; CDR3 protein: ASSLGHEWGDTEAF
V gene: TRBV19; clone size: -; D gene: -; CDR3 protein: ASSHYPLQGGKAEAF